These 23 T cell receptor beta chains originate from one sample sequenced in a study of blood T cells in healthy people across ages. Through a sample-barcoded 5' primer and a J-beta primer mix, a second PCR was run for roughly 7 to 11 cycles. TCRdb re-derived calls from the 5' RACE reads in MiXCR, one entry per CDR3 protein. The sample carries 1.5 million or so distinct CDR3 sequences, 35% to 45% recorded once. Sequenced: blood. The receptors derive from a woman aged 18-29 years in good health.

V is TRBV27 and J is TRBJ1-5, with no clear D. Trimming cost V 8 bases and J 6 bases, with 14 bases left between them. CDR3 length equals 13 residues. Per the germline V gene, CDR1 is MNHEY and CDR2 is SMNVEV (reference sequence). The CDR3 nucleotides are TGTGCCAGCGGGCCGGGGTCGGCTCAGCCCCAGCATTTT. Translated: CASGPGSAQPQHF.

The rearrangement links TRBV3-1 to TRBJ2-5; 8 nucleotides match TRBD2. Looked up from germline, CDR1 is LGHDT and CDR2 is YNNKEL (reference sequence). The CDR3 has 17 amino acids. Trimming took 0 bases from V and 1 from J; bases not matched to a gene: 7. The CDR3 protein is CASSQEAAGAIQETQYF. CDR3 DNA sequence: TGTGCCAGCAGCCAAGAGGCAGCGGGGGCCATCCAAGAGACCCAGTACTTC.

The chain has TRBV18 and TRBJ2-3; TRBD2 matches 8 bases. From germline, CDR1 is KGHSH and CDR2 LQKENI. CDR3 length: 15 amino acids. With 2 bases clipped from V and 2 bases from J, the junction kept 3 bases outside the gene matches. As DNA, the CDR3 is TGTGCCAGCTCACCAGCAGCGGGGGCCACAGATACGCAGTATTTT. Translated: CASSPAAGATDTQYF.

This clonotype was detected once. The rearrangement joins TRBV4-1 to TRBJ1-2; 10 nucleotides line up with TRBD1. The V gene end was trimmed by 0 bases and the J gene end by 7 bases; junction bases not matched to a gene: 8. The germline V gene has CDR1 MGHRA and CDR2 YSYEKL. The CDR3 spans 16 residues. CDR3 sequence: CASSQDDGTGAGGYTF. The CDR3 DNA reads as TGCGCCAGCAGCCAAGATGATGGGACAGGGGCTGGTGGCTACACCTTC.

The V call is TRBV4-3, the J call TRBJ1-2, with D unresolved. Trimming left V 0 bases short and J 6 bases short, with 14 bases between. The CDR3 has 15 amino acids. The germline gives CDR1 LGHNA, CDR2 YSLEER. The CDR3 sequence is CASSQDLLDPNGYTF. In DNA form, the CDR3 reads TGCGCCAGCAGCCAAGATCTTCTGGATCCCAATGGCTACACCTTC.

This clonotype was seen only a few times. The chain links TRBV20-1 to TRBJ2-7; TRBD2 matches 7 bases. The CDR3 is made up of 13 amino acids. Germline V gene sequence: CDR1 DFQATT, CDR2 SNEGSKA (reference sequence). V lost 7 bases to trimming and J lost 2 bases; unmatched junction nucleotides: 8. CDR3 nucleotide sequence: TGCAGTGTCCGAGCGGGACTTACCTACGAGCAGTACTTC. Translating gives CSVRAGLTYEQYF.

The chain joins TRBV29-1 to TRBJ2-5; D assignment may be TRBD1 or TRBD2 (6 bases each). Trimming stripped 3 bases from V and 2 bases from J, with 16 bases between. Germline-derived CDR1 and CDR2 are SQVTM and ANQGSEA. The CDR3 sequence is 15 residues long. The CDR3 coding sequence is TGCAGCGTTGATGGGGGCCTGGGACTTCAAGAGACCCAGTACTTC. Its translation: CSVDGGLGLQETQYF.

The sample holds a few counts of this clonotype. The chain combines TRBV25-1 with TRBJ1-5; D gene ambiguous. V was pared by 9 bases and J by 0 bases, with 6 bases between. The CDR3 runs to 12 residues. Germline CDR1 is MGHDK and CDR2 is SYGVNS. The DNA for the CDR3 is TGTGCCAGTCAGTATAGCAATCAGCCCCAGCATTTT. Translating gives CASQYSNQPQHF.

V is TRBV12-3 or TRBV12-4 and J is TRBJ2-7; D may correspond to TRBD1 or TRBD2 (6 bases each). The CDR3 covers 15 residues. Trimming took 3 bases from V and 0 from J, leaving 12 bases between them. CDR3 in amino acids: CASSFGGTRSYEQYF. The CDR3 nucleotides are TGTGCCAGCAGTTTCGGGGGCACCCGCTCCTACGAGCAGTACTTC.

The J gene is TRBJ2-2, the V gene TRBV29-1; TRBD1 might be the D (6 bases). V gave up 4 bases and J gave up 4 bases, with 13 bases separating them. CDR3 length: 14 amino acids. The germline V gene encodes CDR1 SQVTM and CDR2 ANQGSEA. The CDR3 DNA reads TGCAGCGTTGCACAGGGTTGGGGCACCGGGGAGCTGTTTTTT. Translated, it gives CSVAQGWGTGELFF.

The CDR3 DNA follows: TGTGCCAGCACGGGACAGCCGATGAACACTGAAGCTTTCTTT. Its translation is CASTGQPMNTEAFF. The J gene is TRBJ1-1, the V gene TRBV2, with TRBD1 identical over 7 bases. This CDR3 is 14 amino acids long. J lost 0 bases, V lost 7 bases, and 5 bases had no gene match. Germline-derived CDR1 and CDR2 are SNHLY and FYNNEI.

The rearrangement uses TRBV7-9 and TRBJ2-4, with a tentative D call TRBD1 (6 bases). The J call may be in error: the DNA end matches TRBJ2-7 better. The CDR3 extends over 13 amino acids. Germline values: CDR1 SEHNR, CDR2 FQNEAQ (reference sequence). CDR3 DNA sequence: TGTGCCAGCAGCTTGGGACAAGCCTGCGAGCAGTACTTC. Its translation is CASSLGQACEQYF.

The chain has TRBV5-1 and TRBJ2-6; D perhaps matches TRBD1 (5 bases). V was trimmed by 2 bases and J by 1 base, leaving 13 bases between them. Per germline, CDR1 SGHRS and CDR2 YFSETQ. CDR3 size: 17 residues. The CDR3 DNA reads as TGCGCCAGCAGCTTAAACCCTCAGGGTTCTGGGGCCAACGTCCTGACTTTC. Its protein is CASSLNPQGSGANVLTF.

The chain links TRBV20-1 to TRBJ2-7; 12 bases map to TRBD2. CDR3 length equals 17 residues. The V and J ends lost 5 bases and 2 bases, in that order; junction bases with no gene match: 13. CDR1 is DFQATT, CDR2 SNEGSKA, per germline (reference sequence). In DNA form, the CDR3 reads TGCAGTGCTGCAACTAGCGGGAGGTTTATAGAGCCCTACGAGCAGTACTTC. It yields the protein CSAATSGRFIEPYEQYF.

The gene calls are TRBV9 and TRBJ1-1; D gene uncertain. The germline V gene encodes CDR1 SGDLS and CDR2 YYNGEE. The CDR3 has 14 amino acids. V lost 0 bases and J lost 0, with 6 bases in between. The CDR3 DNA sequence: TGTGCCAGCAGCGTAGTAGGAGTGAACACTGAAGCTTTCTTT. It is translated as CASSVVGVNTEAFF. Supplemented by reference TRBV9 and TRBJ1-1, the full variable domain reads DSGVTQTPKHLITATGQRVTLRCSPRSGDLSVYWYQQSLDQGLQFLIQYYNGEERAKGNILERFSAQQFPDLHSELNLSSLELGDSALYFCASSVVGVNTEAFFGQGTRLTVV.

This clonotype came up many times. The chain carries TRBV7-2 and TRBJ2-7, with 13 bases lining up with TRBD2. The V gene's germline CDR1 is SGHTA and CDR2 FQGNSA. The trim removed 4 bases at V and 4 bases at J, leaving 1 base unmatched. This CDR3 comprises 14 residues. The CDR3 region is CASSWTSGRYEQYF. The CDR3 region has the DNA TGTGCCAGCAGCTGGACTAGCGGGAGATACGAGCAGTACTTC.

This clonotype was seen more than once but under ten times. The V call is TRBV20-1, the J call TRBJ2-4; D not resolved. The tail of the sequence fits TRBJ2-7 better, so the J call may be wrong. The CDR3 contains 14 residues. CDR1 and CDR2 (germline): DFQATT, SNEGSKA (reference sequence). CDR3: CSAKKSATTGEQYF. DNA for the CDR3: TGCAGTGCTAAAAAATCGGCTACCACTGGCGAGCAGTACTTC.

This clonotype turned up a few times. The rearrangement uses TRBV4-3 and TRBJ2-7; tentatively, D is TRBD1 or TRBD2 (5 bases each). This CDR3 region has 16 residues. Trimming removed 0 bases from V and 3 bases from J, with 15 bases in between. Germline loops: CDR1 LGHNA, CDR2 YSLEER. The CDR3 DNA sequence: TGCGCCAGCAGCCAAGATATGCGCAGGGACCGCTACGAGCAGTACTTC. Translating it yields CASSQDMRRDRYEQYF.

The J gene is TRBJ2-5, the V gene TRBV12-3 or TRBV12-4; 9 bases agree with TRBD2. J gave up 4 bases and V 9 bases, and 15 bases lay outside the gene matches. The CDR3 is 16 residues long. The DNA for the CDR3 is TGTGCCAGTTCGAGGTCTGGACTAGCGTTAACAGAGACCCAGTACTTC. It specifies CASSRSGLALTETQYF.

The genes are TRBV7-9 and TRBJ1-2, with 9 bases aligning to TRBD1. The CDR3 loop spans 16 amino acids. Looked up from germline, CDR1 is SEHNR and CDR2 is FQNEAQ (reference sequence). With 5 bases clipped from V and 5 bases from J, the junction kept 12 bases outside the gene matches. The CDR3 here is CASSPQQGARIYGYTF. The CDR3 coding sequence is TGTGCCAGCAGCCCACAACAGGGGGCGCGGATATATGGCTACACCTTC.

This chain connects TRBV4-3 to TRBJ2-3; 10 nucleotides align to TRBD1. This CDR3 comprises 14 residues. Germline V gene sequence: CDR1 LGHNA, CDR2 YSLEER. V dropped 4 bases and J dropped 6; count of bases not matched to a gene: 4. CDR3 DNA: TGCGCCAGCAGCCCGGGACAGGGGAGGGATACGCAGTATTTT. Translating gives CASSPGQGRDTQYF.

CDR3 loop: CATSRLEGSRKTQYF. The CDR3 DNA reads as TGTGCCACCAGCAGATTGGAGGGGAGCCGGAAGACCCAGTACTTC. The rearrangement joins TRBV15 to TRBJ2-7, with a possible D match to TRBD2 (6 bases). The closer fit of TRBJ2-5 to the DNA end suggests the J call may be wrong. CDR3 length equals 15 residues. Looked up from germline, CDR1 is LNHNV and CDR2 is YYDKDF (reference sequence).

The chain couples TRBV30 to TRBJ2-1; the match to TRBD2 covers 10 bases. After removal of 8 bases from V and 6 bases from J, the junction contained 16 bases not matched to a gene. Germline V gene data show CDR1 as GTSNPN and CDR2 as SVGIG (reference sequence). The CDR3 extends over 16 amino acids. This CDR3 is CALSPKPAGGSNEQFF. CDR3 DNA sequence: TGTGCCCTGAGCCCAAAACCAGCGGGAGGGAGCAATGAGCAGTTCTTC.